These T cell receptor beta chains were read from a single sample in a study of cytomegalovirus exposure and HLA in healthy donors. Only in-frame clones appear in the TCRdb table, and some are missing; sequencing was by immunoSEQ multiplex PCR. The data hold some 40,000 clones, with 53% observed a single time. The specimen sequenced was PBMCs. These receptors were collected from a woman between 35 and 50 years old in good health and CMV-seropositive. Each CDR3 is given with its conserved first and last residue. The order of the fields is J gene, V gene, CDR3 protein.

>TRBJ2-2|TRBV19
CASLRGNTGELFF
>TRBJ1-6|TRBV2
CASRADRGRYSPLHF
>TRBJ1-3|TRBV6-4
CASSPDTSGNTIYF
>TRBJ1-1|TRBV5-1
CASSFQGPNEAFF
>TRBJ2-3|TRBV2
CASSEEDTQYF
>TRBJ2-7|TRBV11-3
CASSRGGGPYEQYF
>TRBJ1-3|TRBV25-1
CASRGDSSGNTIYF
>TRBJ2-7|TRBV4-1
CASSQDAAGGGYEQYF
>TRBJ2-3|TRBV10-1
CASSPFGLAENTDTQYF
>TRBJ2-7|TRBV27
CASSQSTQGNEQYF
>TRBJ2-5|TRBV28
CASSSLQETQYF
>TRBJ2-3|TRBV14
CASSATGRTQYF
>TRBJ2-3|TRBV11-3
CASSLGRGGTDTQYF
>TRBJ1-1|TRBV4-1
CASSQDVSNTEAFF
>TRBJ2-4|TRBV9
CASSGRQAGNIQYF
>TRBJ1-1|TRBV2
CASRGNRVNTEAFF
>TRBJ1-5|TRBV28
CASSFAAGANQPQHF
>TRBJ2-3|TRBV7-2
CASSLDALQADTQYF
>TRBJ2-7|TRBV30
CAWSLTAIRGSVHF
>TRBJ2-1|TRBV14
CASSPSSGGASRNEQFF
>TRBJ2-5|TRBV5-1
CASGRGSQETQYF
>TRBJ1-4|TRBV11-2
CASSPGQGAVKLFF
>TRBJ1-6|TRBV12-5
CASGKGQPGNSPLHF
>TRBJ1-1|TRBV18
CASSPSRGGSTEAFF
>TRBJ2-7|TRBV15
CATSRVAGATYEQYF
>TRBJ2-2|TRBV5-4
CASSSGLAGALITGELFF
>TRBJ2-7|TRBV5-1
CASSLALSRVTYEQYF
>TRBJ2-3|TRBV19
CASSLTGDTQYF
>TRBJ1-2|TRBV30
CAWKTMGLGKGYTF
>TRBJ2-5|TRBV7-3
CASSLTFSSETQYF
>TRBJ2-5|TRBV6-1
CASSLETQYF
>TRBJ2-5|TRBV13
CASSLTGLAGTQETQYF
>TRBJ2-3|TRBV7-2
CASSFRGPSDTQYF
>TRBJ1-1|TRBV2
CASSESKGVAFF
>TRBJ1-1|TRBV4-2
CASSQDHRQNTEAFF
>NA|TRBV4-1
CASSQSLNRRGSHEQYF
>TRBJ2-2|TRBV5-4
CASSPWTGQDGELFF
>TRBJ2-7|TRBV7-3
CASSTGTVHEQYF
>TRBJ1-1|TRBV6-5
CASSYATGGRTEAFF
>TRBJ2-5|TRBV7-3
CASSAGNQETQYF
>TRBJ1-1|TRBV11-3
CASSLGHKNTEAFF
>TRBJ2-2|TRBV7-9
CASSQSSGGAFGELFF
>TRBJ2-7|TRBV10-3
CAISESSGTPASYEQYF
>TRBJ1-4|TRBV19
CASGTEGFEKLFF
>TRBJ1-1|TRBV5-1
CASSLVAGNTEAFF
>TRBJ1-1|TRBV6-5
CASSRTGEAFF
>TRBJ2-7|TRBV5-1
CASSSSGGTYEQYF
>TRBJ1-4|TRBV19
CATATGDVEKLFF
>TRBJ2-7|TRBV6-5
CASSKGLGAYEQYF
>TRBJ2-1|TRBV7-2
CASSPLGGPRGYEQFF
>TRBJ1-6|TRBV7-2
CASSPQGRVNSPLHF
>TRBJ2-7|TRBV6-6
CASSDIRGRLGEQYF
>TRBJ2-5|TRBV30
CAWIPTQETQYF
>TRBJ1-5|TRBV7-9
CASSLGQGVYSNQPQHF
>TRBJ2-3|TRBV6-4
CASSEGGTDTQYF
>TRBJ2-7|TRBV7-9
CASSPDGGYEQYF
>TRBJ2-5|TRBV10-3
CAISETEETQYF
>TRBJ1-2|TRBV6-6
CASRQGAEGYTF
>TRBJ1-5|TRBV19
CASSIHYNQPQHF